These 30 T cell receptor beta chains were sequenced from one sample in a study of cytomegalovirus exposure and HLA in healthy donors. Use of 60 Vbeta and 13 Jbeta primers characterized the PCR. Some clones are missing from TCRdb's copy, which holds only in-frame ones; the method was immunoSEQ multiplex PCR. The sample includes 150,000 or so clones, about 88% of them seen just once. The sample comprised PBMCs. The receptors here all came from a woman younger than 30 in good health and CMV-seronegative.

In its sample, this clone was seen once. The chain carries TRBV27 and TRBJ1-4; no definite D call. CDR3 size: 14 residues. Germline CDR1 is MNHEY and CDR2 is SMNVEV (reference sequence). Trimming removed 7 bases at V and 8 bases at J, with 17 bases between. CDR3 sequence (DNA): TGTGCCAGCACCTGGGAGCCGCGGAAGGAAAAACTGTTTTTT. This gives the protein CASTWEPRKEKLFF.

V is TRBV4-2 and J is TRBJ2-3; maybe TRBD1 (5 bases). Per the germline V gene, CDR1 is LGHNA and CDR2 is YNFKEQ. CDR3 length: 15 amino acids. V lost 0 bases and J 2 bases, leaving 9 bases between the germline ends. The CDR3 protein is CASSQEEDNTDTQYF. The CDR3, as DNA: TGTGCCAGCAGCCAAGAAGAGGACAACACAGATACGCAGTATTTT.

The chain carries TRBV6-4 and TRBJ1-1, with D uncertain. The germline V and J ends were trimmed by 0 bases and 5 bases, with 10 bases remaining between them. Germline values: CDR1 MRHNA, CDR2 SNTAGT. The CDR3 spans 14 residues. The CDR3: CASSDSERRTEAFF. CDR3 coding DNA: TGTGCCAGCAGTGACTCGGAGAGAAGGACTGAAGCTTTCTTT.

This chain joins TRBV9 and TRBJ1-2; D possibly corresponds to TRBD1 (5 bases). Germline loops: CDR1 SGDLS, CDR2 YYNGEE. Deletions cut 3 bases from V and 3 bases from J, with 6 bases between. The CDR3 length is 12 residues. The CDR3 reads CASSEQDYGYTF. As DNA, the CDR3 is TGTGCCAGCAGCGAACAGGACTATGGCTACACCTTC.

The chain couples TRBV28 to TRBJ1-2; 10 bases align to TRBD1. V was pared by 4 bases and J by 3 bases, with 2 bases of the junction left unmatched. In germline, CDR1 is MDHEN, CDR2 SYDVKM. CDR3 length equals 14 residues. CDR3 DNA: TGTGCCAGCAGTTCCGGACAGGGGGACTATGGCTACACCTTC. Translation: CASSSGQGDYGYTF.

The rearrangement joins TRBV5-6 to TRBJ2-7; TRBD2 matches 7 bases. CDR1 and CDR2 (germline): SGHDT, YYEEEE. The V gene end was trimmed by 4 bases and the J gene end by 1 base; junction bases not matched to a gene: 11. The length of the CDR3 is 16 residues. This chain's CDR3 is CASSRGVSLLSYEQYF. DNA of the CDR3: TGTGCCAGCAGCCGGGGGGTGAGCCTCCTATCCTACGAGCAGTACTTC.

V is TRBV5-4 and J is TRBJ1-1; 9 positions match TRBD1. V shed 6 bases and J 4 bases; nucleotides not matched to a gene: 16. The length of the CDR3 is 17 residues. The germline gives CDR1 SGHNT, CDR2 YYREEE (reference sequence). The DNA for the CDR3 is TGTGCCAGCAAAAGGGGAATAGCGACAGGGGGGTCCACTGAAGCTTTCTTT. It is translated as CASKRGIATGGSTEAFF.

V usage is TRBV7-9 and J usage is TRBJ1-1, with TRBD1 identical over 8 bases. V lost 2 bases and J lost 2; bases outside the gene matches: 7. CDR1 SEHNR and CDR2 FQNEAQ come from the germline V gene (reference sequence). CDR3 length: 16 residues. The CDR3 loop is CASSLIPGQANTEAFF. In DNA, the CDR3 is TGTGCCAGCAGCTTAATCCCGGGACAGGCAAACACTGAAGCTTTCTTT.

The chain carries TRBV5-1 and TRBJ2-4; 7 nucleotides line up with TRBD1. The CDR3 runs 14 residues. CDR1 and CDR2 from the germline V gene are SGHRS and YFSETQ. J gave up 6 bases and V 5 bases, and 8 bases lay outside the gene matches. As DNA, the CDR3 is TGCGCCAGCAGGATACAGGGGACACCAAACATTCAGTACTTC. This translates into CASRIQGTPNIQYF.

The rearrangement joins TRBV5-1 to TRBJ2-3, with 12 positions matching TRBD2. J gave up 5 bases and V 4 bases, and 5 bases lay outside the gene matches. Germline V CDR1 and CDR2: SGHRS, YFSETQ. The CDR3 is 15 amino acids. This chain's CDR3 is CASSAGLAGQDTQYF. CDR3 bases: TGCGCCAGCAGCGCTGGACTAGCGGGGCAAGATACGCAGTATTTT.

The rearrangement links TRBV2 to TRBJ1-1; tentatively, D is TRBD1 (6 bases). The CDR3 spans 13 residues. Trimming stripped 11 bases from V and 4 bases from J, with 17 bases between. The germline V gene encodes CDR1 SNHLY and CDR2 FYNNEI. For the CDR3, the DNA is TGTGCCGAGGGGGTAATGAGTGGCACTGAAGCTTTCTTT. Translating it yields CAEGVMSGTEAFF.

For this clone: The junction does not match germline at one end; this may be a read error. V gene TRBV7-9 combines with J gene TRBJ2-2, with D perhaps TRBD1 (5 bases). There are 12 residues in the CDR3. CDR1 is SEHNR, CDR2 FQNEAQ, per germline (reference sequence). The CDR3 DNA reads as TGTTCCAGGTCCTCAGGGACCGGGGAGCTGTTTTTT. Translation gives CSRSSGTGELFF.

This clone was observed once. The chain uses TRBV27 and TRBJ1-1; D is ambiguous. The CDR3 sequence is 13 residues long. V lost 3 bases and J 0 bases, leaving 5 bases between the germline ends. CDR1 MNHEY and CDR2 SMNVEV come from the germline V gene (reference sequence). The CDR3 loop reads CASSFGLNTEAFF. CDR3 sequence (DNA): TGTGCCAGCAGTTTCGGTTTGAACACTGAAGCTTTCTTT.

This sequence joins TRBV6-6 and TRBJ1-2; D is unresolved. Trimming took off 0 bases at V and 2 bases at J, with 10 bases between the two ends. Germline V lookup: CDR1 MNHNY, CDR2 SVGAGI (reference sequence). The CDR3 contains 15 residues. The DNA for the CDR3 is TGTGCCAGCAGTTACTCTCTCTCGGTAAACTATGGCTACACCTTC. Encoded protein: CASSYSLSVNYGYTF.

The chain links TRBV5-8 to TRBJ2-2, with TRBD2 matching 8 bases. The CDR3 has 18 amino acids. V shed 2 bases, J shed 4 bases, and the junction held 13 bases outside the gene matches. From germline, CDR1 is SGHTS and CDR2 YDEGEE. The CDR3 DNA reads TGTGCCAGCAGCTTAGTCTTCGGAGCGGGAGACCTCACCGGGGAGCTGTTTTTT. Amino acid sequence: CASSLVFGAGDLTGELFF.

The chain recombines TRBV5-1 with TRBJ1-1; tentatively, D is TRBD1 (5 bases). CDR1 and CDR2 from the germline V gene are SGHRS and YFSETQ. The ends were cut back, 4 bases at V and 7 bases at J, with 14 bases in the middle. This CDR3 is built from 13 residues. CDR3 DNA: TGCGCCAGCAGCCTAGACACAGGTCTTGAAGCTTTCTTT. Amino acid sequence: CASSLDTGLEAFF.

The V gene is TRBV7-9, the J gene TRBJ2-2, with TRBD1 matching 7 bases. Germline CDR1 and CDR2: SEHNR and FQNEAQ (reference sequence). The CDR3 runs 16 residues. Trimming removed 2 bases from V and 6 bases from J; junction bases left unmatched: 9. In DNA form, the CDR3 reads TGTGCCAGCAGCTTACGAAGGGGGCAGTCGGCCGGGGAGCTGTTTTTT. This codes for CASSLRRGQSAGELFF.

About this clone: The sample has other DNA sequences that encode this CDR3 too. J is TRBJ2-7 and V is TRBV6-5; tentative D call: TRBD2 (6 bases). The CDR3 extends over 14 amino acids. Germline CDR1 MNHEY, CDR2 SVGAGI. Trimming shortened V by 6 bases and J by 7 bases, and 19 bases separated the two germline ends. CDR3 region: CASSPFSGAGEQYF. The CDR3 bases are TGTGCCAGCAGCCCCTTTAGCGGAGCGGGTGAGCAGTACTTC.

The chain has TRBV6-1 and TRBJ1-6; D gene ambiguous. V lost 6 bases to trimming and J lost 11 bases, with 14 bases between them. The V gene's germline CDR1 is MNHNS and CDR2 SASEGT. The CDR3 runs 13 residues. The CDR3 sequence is CASRRVETPPLHF. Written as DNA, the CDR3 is TGTGCCAGCAGACGGGTAGAAACTCCACCCCTCCACTTT.

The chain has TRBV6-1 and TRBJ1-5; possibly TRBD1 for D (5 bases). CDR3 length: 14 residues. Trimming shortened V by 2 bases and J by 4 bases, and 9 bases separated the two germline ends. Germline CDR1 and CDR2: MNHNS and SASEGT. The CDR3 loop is CASSETTGNQPQHF. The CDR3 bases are TGTGCCAGCAGTGAAACTACAGGTAATCAGCCCCAGCATTTT.

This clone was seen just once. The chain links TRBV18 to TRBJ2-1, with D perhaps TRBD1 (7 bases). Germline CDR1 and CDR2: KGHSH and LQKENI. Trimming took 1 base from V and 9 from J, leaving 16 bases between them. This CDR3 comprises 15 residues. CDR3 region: CASSPREATGVEQFF. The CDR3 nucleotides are TGTGCCAGCTCACCACGGGAGGCTACAGGGGTTGAGCAGTTCTTC.

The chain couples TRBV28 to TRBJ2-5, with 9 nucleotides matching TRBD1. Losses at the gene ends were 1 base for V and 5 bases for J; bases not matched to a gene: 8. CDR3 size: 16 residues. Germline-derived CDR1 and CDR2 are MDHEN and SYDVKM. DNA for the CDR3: TGTGCCAGCAGTTTATCACAGGGGGCGCGTGGGGAGACCCAGTACTTC. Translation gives CASSLSQGARGETQYF.

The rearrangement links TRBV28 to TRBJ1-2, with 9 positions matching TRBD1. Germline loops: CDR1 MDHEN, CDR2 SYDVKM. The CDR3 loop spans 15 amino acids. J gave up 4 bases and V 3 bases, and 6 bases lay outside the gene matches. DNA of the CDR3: TGTGCCAGCAGTTTTATGAGGACAGGGGTCTATGGCTACACCTTC. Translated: CASSFMRTGVYGYTF.

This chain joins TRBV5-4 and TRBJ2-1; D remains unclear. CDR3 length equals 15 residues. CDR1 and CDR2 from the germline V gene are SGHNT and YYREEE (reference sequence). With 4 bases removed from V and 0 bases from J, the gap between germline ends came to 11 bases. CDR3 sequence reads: CASSAPTGSYNEQFF. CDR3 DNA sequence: TGTGCCAGCAGCGCGCCCACGGGCTCCTACAATGAGCAGTTCTTC. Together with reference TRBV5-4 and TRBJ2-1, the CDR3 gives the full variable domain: ETGVTQSPTHLIKTRGQQVTLRCSSQSGHNTVSWYQQALGQGPQFIFQYYREEENGRGNFPPRFSGLQFPNYSSELNVNALELDDSALYLCASSAPTGSYNEQFFGPGTRLTVL.

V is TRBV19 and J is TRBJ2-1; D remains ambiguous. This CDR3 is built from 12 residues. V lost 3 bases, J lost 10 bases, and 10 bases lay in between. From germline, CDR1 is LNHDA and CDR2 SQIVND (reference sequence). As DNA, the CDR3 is TGTGCCAGTAGTATCTCCCGCAGAGAGCAGTTCTTC. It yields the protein CASSISRREQFF. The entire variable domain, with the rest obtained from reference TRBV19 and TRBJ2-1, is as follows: DGGITQSPKYLFRKEGQNVTLSCEQNLNHDAMYWYRQDPGQGLRLIYYSQIVNDFQKGDIAEGYSVSREKKESFPLTVTSAQKNPTAFYLCASSISRREQFFGPGTRLTVL.

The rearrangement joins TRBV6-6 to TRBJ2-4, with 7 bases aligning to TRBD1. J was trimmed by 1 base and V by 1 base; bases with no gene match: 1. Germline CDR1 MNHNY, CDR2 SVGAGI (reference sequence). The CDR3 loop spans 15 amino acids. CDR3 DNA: TGTGCCAGCAGTTACTTACAGGGGGCCAAAAACATTCAGTACTTC. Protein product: CASSYLQGAKNIQYF.

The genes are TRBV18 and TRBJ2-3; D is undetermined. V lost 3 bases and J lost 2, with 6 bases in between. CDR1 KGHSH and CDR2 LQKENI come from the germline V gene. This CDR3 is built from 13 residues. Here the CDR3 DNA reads TGTGCCAGCTCACCGGGCCACACAGATACGCAGTATTTT. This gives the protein CASSPGHTDTQYF.

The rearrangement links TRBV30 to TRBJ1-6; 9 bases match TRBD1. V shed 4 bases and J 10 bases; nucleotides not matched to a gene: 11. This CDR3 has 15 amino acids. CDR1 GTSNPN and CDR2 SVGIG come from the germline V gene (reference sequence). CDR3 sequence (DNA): TGTGCCTGGAACACGGACAGGGGAGTCGGGTCACCCCTCCACTTT. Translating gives CAWNTDRGVGSPLHF.

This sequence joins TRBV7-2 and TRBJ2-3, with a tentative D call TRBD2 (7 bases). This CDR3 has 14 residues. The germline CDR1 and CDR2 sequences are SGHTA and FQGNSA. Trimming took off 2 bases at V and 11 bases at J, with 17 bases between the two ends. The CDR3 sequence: CASSLRRGEGEQYF. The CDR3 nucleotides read TGTGCCAGCAGCTTAAGGAGGGGGGAGGGAGAGCAGTATTTT.

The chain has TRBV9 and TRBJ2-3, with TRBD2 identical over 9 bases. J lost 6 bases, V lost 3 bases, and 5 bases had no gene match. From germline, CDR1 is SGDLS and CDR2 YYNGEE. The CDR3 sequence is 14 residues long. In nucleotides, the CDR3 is TGTGCCAGCAGCGCCCTGACTAGCGGTGATACGCAGTATTTT. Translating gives CASSALTSGDTQYF.